One and the same sample provided the 27 T cell receptor beta chains below, sequenced in a study of blood T cell repertoires in COVID-19. The data were produced by immunoSEQ multiplex PCR, yet TCRdb's version contains in-frame clones alone and is incomplete. The table includes about 110,000 clones, about 75% detected once. The source material was peripheral blood. Receptors were obtained from a woman of 80 years or more with active or convalescent COVID-19.

This sequence joins TRBV5-4 and TRBJ2-3; TRBD2 aligns across 12 bases. Germline V gene sequence: CDR1 SGHNT, CDR2 YYREEE (reference sequence). The V and J ends lost 5 bases and 2 bases, in that order; junction bases with no gene match: 6. CDR3 length: 16 amino acids. The CDR3 spells CASRRGTSGFTDTQYF. DNA for the CDR3: TGTGCCAGCAGACGAGGGACTAGCGGGTTCACAGATACGCAGTATTTT.

The chain joins TRBV18 to TRBJ2-1; D may be TRBD2 (6 bases). This CDR3 contains 15 residues. Germline V lookup: CDR1 KGHSH, CDR2 LQKENI. V was shortened by 6 bases and J by 6 bases, with 18 bases between the two germline ends. CDR3 bases: TGTGCCAGCTCGTCCCCGGGACTCCCCCTCAATGAGCAGTTCTTC. Translation gives CASSSPGLPLNEQFF.

In DNA, the CDR3 is TGCAGCGTTGGTGGACTCTGGAGGACTGAAGCTTTCTTT. It codes for CSVGGLWRTEAFF. The genes are TRBV29-1 and TRBJ1-1; D is undetermined. V dropped 4 bases and J dropped 5 bases, with 14 bases sitting between them. Looked up from germline, CDR1 is SQVTM and CDR2 is ANQGSEA. The CDR3 spans 13 residues. The whole variable domain, remainder taken from reference TRBV29-1 and TRBJ1-1, is SAVISQKPSRDICQRGTSLTIQCQVDSQVTMMFWYRQQPGQSLTLIATANQGSEATYESGFVIDKFPISRPNLTFSTLTVSNMSPEDSSIYLCSVGGLWRTEAFFGQGTRLTVV.

The count of this clone is one. The V and J genes are TRBV3-1 (or the pseudogene TRBV3-2) and TRBJ1-1; possible D gene TRBD1, 5 bases. The CDR3 covers 14 residues. Trimming took off 3 bases at V and 5 bases at J, with 13 bases between the two ends. The germline V gene encodes CDR1 LGHDT and CDR2 YNNKEL (reference sequence). The CDR3 DNA reads as TGTGCCAGCAGCCAGTTTCAGGGTATGACTGAAGCTTTCTTT. Translated: CASSQFQGMTEAFF.

As concerns this clone: The sample carries other DNA sequences with the same CDR3. The V call is TRBV27, the J call TRBJ1-2, with D hard to call. The germline V gene has CDR1 MNHEY and CDR2 SMNVEV (reference sequence). The CDR3 totals 13 residues. V was pared by 5 bases and J by 4 bases, with 11 bases between. The CDR3 sequence is CASSPRGSYGYTF. The CDR3, as DNA: TGTGCCAGCAGTCCCCGGGGATCCTATGGCTACACCTTC.

The chain carries TRBV5-1 and TRBJ2-5; 10 bases line up with TRBD2. CDR3 length equals 16 residues. From germline, CDR1 is SGHRS and CDR2 YFSETQ. Unmatched junction bases numbered 2, after V lost 0 bases and J lost 0 bases. CDR3 in DNA: TGCGCCAGCAGCTTGGCGACTAGCGGGTACCAAGAGACCCAGTACTTC. Translating it yields CASSLATSGYQETQYF.

This clone has only one observation. The genes are TRBV5-4 and TRBJ2-3; TRBD1 aligns across 7 bases. CDR1 is SGHNT, CDR2 YYREEE, per germline (reference sequence). V gave up 2 bases and J gave up 0 bases; unmatched junction bases: 3. The CDR3 spans 15 residues. The CDR3 sequence is CASSLRTGSTDTQYF. The DNA for the CDR3 is TGTGCCAGCAGCTTACGGACAGGTAGCACAGATACGCAGTATTTT.

The V gene is TRBV11-2, the J gene TRBJ1-1; 7 positions match TRBD1. Germline assignment: CDR1 SGHAT and CDR2 FQNNGV. There are 15 residues in the CDR3. Germline trimming cut 4 bases from V and 1 base from J; bases unmatched to any gene: 6. CDR3 sequence: CASSSDYRGNTEAFF. CDR3 bases: TGTGCCAGCAGCTCGGATTACAGGGGGAACACTGAAGCTTTCTTT. Full variable domain (outside the CDR3, taken from reference TRBV11-2 and TRBJ1-1): EAGVAQSPRYKIIEKRQSVAFWCNPISGHATLYWYQQILGQGPKLLIQFQNNGVVDDSQLPKDRFSAERLKGVDSTLKIQPAKLEDSAVYLCASSSDYRGNTEAFFGQGTRLTVV.

This rearrangement joins TRBV5-4 to TRBJ1-2; 9 bases are a match to TRBD1. The CDR3 consists of 14 residues. J gave up 4 bases and V 4 bases, and 5 bases lay outside the gene matches. The germline V gene encodes CDR1 SGHNT and CDR2 YYREEE (reference sequence). The CDR3 protein is CASSRTGDIYGYTF. The CDR3 bases are TGTGCCAGCAGCCGGACAGGGGACATCTATGGCTACACCTTC. The entire variable domain, with the rest obtained from reference TRBV5-4 and TRBJ1-2, is as follows: ETGVTQSPTHLIKTRGQQVTLRCSSQSGHNTVSWYQQALGQGPQFIFQYYREEENGRGNFPPRFSGLQFPNYSSELNVNALELDDSALYLCASSRTGDIYGYTFGSGTRLTVV.

To note about this clone: Other DNA sequences within the sample encode an identical CDR3. The rearrangement joins TRBV5-1 to TRBJ2-5; unclear D gene. This CDR3 comprises 13 residues. CDR1 SGHRS and CDR2 YFSETQ come from the germline V gene. Trimming cost V 0 bases and J 2 bases, with 5 bases left between them. The CDR3 DNA follows: TGCGCCAGCAGCTTGGATAGTCAAGAGACCCAGTACTTC. Protein: CASSLDSQETQYF.

The chain joins TRBV18 to TRBJ2-1, with TRBD2 matching over 8 bases. Per germline, CDR1 KGHSH and CDR2 LQKENI. This CDR3 has 16 amino acids. The V segment lost 3 bases and the J segment 6 bases; nucleotides outside the gene matches: 10. The CDR3 here is CASSPAAAGGPNEQFF. For the CDR3, the DNA is TGTGCCAGCTCACCGGCAGCCGCGGGAGGACCCAATGAGCAGTTCTTC.

This chain connects TRBV3-1 (or the pseudogene TRBV3-2) to TRBJ2-1; possibly TRBD1 for D (5 bases). The germline V gene encodes CDR1 LGHDT and CDR2 YNNKEL (reference sequence). CDR3 size: 14 residues. The germline V and J ends were trimmed by 4 bases and 5 bases, with 12 bases remaining between them. CDR3 amino acids: CASSLQGSDNEQFF. DNA of the CDR3: TGTGCCAGCAGCCTGCAGGGTTCGGACAATGAGCAGTTCTTC.

The genes are TRBV4-3 and TRBJ1-2; D possibly corresponds to TRBD1 (5 bases). CDR3 length: 14 amino acids. Germline CDR1 and CDR2: LGHNA and YSLEER. The V gene lost 1 base and the J gene lost 4 bases, with 10 bases spanning the gap. CDR3 coding DNA: TGCGCCAGCAGCCAAGGAGCACAGGCCTATGGCTACACCTTC. Encoded protein: CASSQGAQAYGYTF.

The chain uses TRBV3-1 (or the pseudogene TRBV3-2) and TRBJ2-5, with D possibly TRBD2 on 5 matching bases. V was pared by 1 base and J by 9 bases, with 9 bases between. The CDR3 loop spans 12 amino acids. Germline lookup yields CDR1 LGHDT and CDR2 YNNKEL (reference sequence). The CDR3, as DNA: TGTGCCAGCAGCCAAGTTACGCGGGCCCAGTACTTC. This translates into CASSQVTRAQYF.

CDR3 nucleotide sequence: TGTGCCTCGGGACTAAACTCCTACAATGAGCAGTTCTTC. Its translation is CASGLNSYNEQFF. The chain joins TRBV30 to TRBJ2-1; 7 nucleotides match TRBD2. The length of the CDR3 is 13 residues. Germline assignment: CDR1 GTSNPN and CDR2 SVGIG (reference sequence). With 7 bases clipped from V and 0 bases from J, the junction kept 3 bases outside the gene matches.

This clone occurred once. The chain recombines TRBV15 with TRBJ2-7, with a possible D match to TRBD2 (6 bases). The V and J ends lost 1 base and 6 bases respectively, with 19 bases between them. The CDR3 is made up of 16 amino acids. Germline V gene sequence: CDR1 LNHNV, CDR2 YYDKDF (reference sequence). This CDR3 is CATSRGPRDSLPEQYF. Written as DNA, the CDR3 is TGTGCCACCAGCAGAGGGCCGCGGGACTCCTTGCCCGAGCAGTACTTC.

The chain is built from TRBV28 and TRBJ2-5, with 10 bases that match TRBD2. Germline trimming cut 2 bases from V and 5 bases from J; bases unmatched to any gene: 11. CDR3 size: 17 residues. The germline V gene encodes CDR1 MDHEN and CDR2 SYDVKM. DNA for the CDR3: TGTGCCAGCAGTTTAGGCCCAGCGGGAGGGGCCAGGGAGACCCAGTACTTC. Its translation: CASSLGPAGGARETQYF.

The J gene is TRBJ1-2, the V gene TRBV29-1; 7 positions match TRBD1. This CDR3 region has 15 residues. The V segment lost 3 bases and the J segment 0 bases; nucleotides outside the gene matches: 7. Looked up from germline, CDR1 is SQVTM and CDR2 is ANQGSEA. In nucleotides, the CDR3 is TGCAGCGTTGAGCCGACAGGGCTTGCTAACTATGGCTACACCTTC. Its protein is CSVEPTGLANYGYTF.

The CDR3 sequence: CASRPNNRGGSYEQYF. The DNA for the CDR3 is TGTGCCAGCAGGCCCAACAACAGAGGGGGCTCCTACGAGCAGTACTTC. The chain uses TRBV28 and TRBJ2-7; weak D call: TRBD1 (6 bases). Germline V lookup: CDR1 MDHEN, CDR2 SYDVKM. The CDR3 totals 16 residues. V lost 6 bases and J 0 bases, leaving 18 bases between the germline ends.

The chain has TRBV29-1 and TRBJ1-1; a possible D gene is TRBD1 (5 bases). The CDR3 runs 11 residues. V gave up 5 bases and J gave up 13 bases, with 17 bases separating them. CDR1 and CDR2 (germline): SQVTM, ANQGSEA. This CDR3 is CSVRVRDSSFF. The CDR3 region has the DNA TGCAGCGTTCGCGTCCGGGACTCAAGTTTCTTT.

The J gene is TRBJ2-7, the V gene TRBV18, with a tentative D call TRBD1 (5 bases). V lost 3 bases, J lost 4 bases, and 13 bases lay in between. Per germline, CDR1 KGHSH and CDR2 LQKENI. The CDR3 has 14 amino acids. The CDR3 loop is CASSPLGTGYEQYF. In nucleotides, the CDR3 is TGTGCCAGCTCACCCCTCGGAACAGGATACGAGCAGTACTTC. The variable domain in full, completed from reference TRBV18 and TRBJ2-7, reads NAGVMQNPRHLVRRRGQEARLRCSPMKGHSHVYWYRQLPEEGLKFMVYLQKENIIDESGMPKERFSAEFPKEGPSILRIQQVVRGDSAAYFCASSPLGTGYEQYFGPGTRLTVT.

The chain recombines TRBV2 with TRBJ1-1, with unresolved D. The CDR3 has 13 residues. Germline CDR1 is SNHLY and CDR2 is FYNNEI. V was clipped by 8 bases and J by 1 base, with 11 bases between them. The CDR3 protein is CASCGERNTEAFF. The DNA of the CDR3 is TGTGCCAGCTGTGGAGAACGGAACACTGAAGCTTTCTTT.

This clone was observed a single time. The chain employs TRBV6-2 or TRBV6-3 and TRBJ2-3; 7 bases agree with TRBD1. CDR3 length equals 15 residues. J gave up 4 bases and V 5 bases, and 9 bases lay outside the gene matches. CDR1 and CDR2 from the germline V gene are MNHEY and SVGEGT. CDR3 amino acids: CASSTQGIFADTQYF. DNA for the CDR3: TGTGCCAGCAGTACACAGGGGATTTTTGCAGATACGCAGTATTTT.

The V and J genes are TRBV9 and TRBJ2-3; D not resolved. This CDR3 spans 16 amino acids. Germline CDR1 reads SGDLS; CDR2 reads YYNGEE. V was cut by 4 bases and J by 0 bases, with 15 bases left in between. The CDR3 DNA is TGTGCCAGCAGCCCCCTTAGCTGGTTTAGCACAGATACGCAGTATTTT. It translates to CASSPLSWFSTDTQYF. Based on the CDR3 plus reference TRBV9 and TRBJ2-3, the full variable domain is DSGVTQTPKHLITATGQRVTLRCSPRSGDLSVYWYQQSLDQGLQFLIQYYNGEERAKGNILERFSAQQFPDLHSELNLSSLELGDSALYFCASSPLSWFSTDTQYFGPGTRLTVL.

J is TRBJ2-2 and V is TRBV11-2; D is undetermined. Germline-derived CDR1 and CDR2 are SGHAT and FQNNGV. Trimming stripped 1 base from V and 5 bases from J, with 14 bases between. The CDR3 is 16 residues long. CDR3 nucleotides: TGTGCCAGCAGCTTAGGATTGATAGTGAGGACCGGGGAGCTGTTTTTT. Translation gives CASSLGLIVRTGELFF. The full variable domain, rest sourced from reference TRBV11-2 and TRBJ2-2, is EAGVAQSPRYKIIEKRQSVAFWCNPISGHATLYWYQQILGQGPKLLIQFQNNGVVDDSQLPKDRFSAERLKGVDSTLKIQPAKLEDSAVYLCASSLGLIVRTGELFFGEGSRLTVL.

The J gene is TRBJ2-3, the V gene TRBV2, with 7 bases identical to TRBD1. V gave up 6 bases and J gave up 0 bases; unmatched junction bases: 9. Germline V lookup: CDR1 SNHLY, CDR2 FYNNEI. There are 16 residues in the CDR3. CDR3 DNA: TGTGCCAGCAGCCCAGACAGGGCCCAAAGCACAGATACGCAGTATTTT. Translated: CASSPDRAQSTDTQYF.

DNA for the CDR3: TGTGCCAGTAGTGTTTTTAAGAACACTGAAGCTTTCTTT. It encodes CASSVFKNTEAFF. V usage is TRBV19 and J usage is TRBJ1-1; no clear D. The germline CDR1 and CDR2 sequences are LNHDA and SQIVND (reference sequence). The CDR3 is 13 amino acids. Trimming cost V 5 bases and J 1 base, with 8 bases left between them. The whole variable domain, remainder taken from reference TRBV19 and TRBJ1-1, is DGGITQSPKYLFRKEGQNVTLSCEQNLNHDAMYWYRQDPGQGLRLIYYSQIVNDFQKGDIAEGYSVSREKKESFPLTVTSAQKNPTAFYLCASSVFKNTEAFFGQGTRLTVV.